These 10 T cell receptor beta chains originate from one sample sequenced in a study of shared clonotypes between healthy human individuals. CD45RO-negative CD8 cells positively selected for CCR7 made up the naive population, which excluded terminally differentiated effector memory CD45RA+ cells. Sequencing was performed with immunoSEQ multiplex PCR; in TCRdb, only in-frame clones are kept and a portion is missing. The data hold 600,000 or so clones, with approximately 96% observed a single time. Sequencing was carried out using naive CD8+ T cells sorted from blood. These receptors were obtained from a woman aged 30 to 39 in good health.

The chain couples TRBV2 to TRBJ2-5, with D perhaps TRBD2 (6 bases). V lost 8 bases, J lost 2 bases, and 15 bases lay in between. The CDR3 sequence is 14 residues long. The germline CDR1 and CDR2 sequences are SNHLY and FYNNEI. CDR3 DNA sequence: TGTGCCAGCGGGGGGAGGAGGCCACAAGAGACCCAGTACTTC. Its protein product is CASGGRRPQETQYF.

V and J are TRBV7-6 and TRBJ2-1; 10 bases match TRBD2. This CDR3 contains 18 residues. Germline V lookup: CDR1 SGHVS, CDR2 FNYEAQ. V lost 1 base, J lost 9 bases, and 15 bases stayed unmatched. The CDR3 protein is CASSLEGAAGGPFGEQFF. CDR3 bases: TGTGCCAGCAGCTTAGAAGGGGCAGCGGGAGGGCCTTTTGGTGAGCAGTTCTTC.

The chain combines TRBV4-2 with TRBJ2-1; 7 positions match TRBD2. This CDR3 is 17 amino acids long. V trimming: 1 base; J trimming: 7 bases; junction bases outside the gene matches: 13. The germline V gene has CDR1 LGHNA and CDR2 YNFKEQ. For the CDR3, the DNA is TGTGCCAGCAGCCAAGGACACGGATTCGGGGGGAGTAATGAGCAGTTCTTC. Its translation: CASSQGHGFGGSNEQFF.

This clone was seen a single time. The chain couples TRBV11-2 to TRBJ2-7; D unresolved. V was pared by 6 bases and J by 2 bases, with 17 bases between. This CDR3 comprises 15 residues. The germline V gene has CDR1 SGHAT and CDR2 FQNNGV. The CDR3 DNA reads as TGTGCCAGCAGTCCAGTGCCCCCTTCTCCCTACGAGCAGTACTTC. Encoded protein: CASSPVPPSPYEQYF.

V is TRBV13 and J is TRBJ1-2; 11 bases match TRBD1. The CDR3 sequence is 15 residues long. V trimming: 6 bases; J trimming: 5 bases; junction bases outside the gene matches: 8. CDR1 is PRHDT and CDR2 is FYEKMQ in the germline V gene (reference sequence). CDR3 in DNA: TGTGCCAGCAGTCCAGGACAGGGGGCGGGATATGGCTACACCTTC. This codes for CASSPGQGAGYGYTF.

The chain has TRBV5-6 and TRBJ1-5; no definite D call. The CDR3 sequence is 14 residues long. Germline lookup yields CDR1 SGHDT and CDR2 YYEEEE. The V end was cut by 2 bases, the J end by 6 bases, with 12 bases between. CDR3 protein: CASSFQGSIQPQHF. The CDR3 DNA sequence: TGTGCCAGCAGCTTTCAAGGATCTATTCAGCCCCAGCATTTT. The full variable domain, rest sourced from reference TRBV5-6 and TRBJ1-5, is DAGVTQSPTHLIKTRGQQVTLRCSPKSGHDTVSWYQQALGQGPQFIFQYYEEEERQRGNFPDRFSGHQFPNYSSELNVNALLLGDSALYLCASSFQGSIQPQHFGDGTRLSIL.

The chain is built from TRBV7-9 and TRBJ2-1, with TRBD2 as a possible D gene (5 bases). The CDR3 is made up of 16 amino acids. The ends were cut back, 5 bases at V and 4 bases at J, with 18 bases in the middle. Germline CDR1 reads SEHNR; CDR2 reads FQNEAQ (reference sequence). Here the CDR3 DNA reads TGTGCCAGCAGCCCGGTAGGGCTAGCCCTTTACAATGAGCAGTTCTTC. As protein: CASSPVGLALYNEQFF.

The chain carries TRBV23-1 and TRBJ2-5, with 8 bases that match TRBD2. TRBV23-1 is flagged as an ORF with uncertain function. The CDR3 loop spans 18 amino acids. V lost 0 bases, J lost 4 bases, and 13 bases stayed unmatched. The CDR3 sequence: CASSQSEVCGGSRETQYF. The CDR3 DNA follows: TGCGCCAGCAGTCAATCTGAGGTGTGCGGGGGGTCACGAGAGACCCAGTACTTC.

V usage is TRBV4-2 and J usage is TRBJ1-4; D unresolved. Trimming left V 0 bases short and J 5 bases short, with 16 bases between. Germline loops: CDR1 LGHNA, CDR2 YNFKEQ. The CDR3 length is 17 residues. The chain's CDR3 is CASSQDYLGQTNEKLFF. CDR3 in DNA: TGTGCCAGCAGCCAAGATTATCTAGGGCAGACCAATGAAAAACTGTTTTTT.

This clone has only a few counts. V is TRBV7-9 and J is TRBJ2-1; unclear D gene. V lost 5 bases and J lost 6, with 14 bases in between. CDR3 length: 14 residues. Per the germline V gene, CDR1 is SEHNR and CDR2 is FQNEAQ (reference sequence). CDR3 sequence: CASSVGGTANEQFF. The CDR3 nucleotides are TGTGCCAGCAGCGTAGGTGGAACAGCCAATGAGCAGTTCTTC.